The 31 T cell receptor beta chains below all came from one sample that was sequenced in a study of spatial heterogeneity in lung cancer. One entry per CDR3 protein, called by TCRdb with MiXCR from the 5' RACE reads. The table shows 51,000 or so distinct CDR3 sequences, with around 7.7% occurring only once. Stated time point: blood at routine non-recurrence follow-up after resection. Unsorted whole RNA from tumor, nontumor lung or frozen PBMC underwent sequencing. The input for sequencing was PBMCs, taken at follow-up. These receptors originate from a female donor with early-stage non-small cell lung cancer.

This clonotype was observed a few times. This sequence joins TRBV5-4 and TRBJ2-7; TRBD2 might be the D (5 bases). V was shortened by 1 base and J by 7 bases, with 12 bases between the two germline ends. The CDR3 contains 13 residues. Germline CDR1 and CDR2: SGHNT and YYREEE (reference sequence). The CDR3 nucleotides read TGTGCCAGCAGCTTGTTCGAGGGCAGGGAGCAGTACTTC. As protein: CASSLFEGREQYF.

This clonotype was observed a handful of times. The CDR3 loop is CAGRRDRSYNSPLHF. The CDR3 DNA is TGTGCCGGGCGCAGGGACAGATCCTATAATTCACCCCTCCACTTT. The chain is built from TRBV6-1 and TRBJ1-6, with TRBD1 matching 7 bases. Germline V lookup: CDR1 MNHNS, CDR2 SASEGT. This CDR3 comprises 15 residues. J lost 1 base, V lost 11 bases, and 8 bases had no gene match.

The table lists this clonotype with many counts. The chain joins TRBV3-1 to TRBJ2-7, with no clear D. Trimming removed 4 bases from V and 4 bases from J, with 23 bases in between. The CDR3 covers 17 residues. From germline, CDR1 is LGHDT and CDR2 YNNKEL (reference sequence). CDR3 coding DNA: TGTGCCAGCAGCCCAAGGACCTTCGCTCTCCGAACTTACGAGCAGTACTTC. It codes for CASSPRTFALRTYEQYF.

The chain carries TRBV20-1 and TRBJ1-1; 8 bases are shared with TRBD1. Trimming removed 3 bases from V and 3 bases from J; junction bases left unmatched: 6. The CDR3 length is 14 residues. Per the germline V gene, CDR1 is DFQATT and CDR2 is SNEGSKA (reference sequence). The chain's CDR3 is CSASYTGGYTEAFF. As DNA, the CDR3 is TGCAGTGCTAGTTATACAGGGGGGTACACTGAAGCTTTCTTT.

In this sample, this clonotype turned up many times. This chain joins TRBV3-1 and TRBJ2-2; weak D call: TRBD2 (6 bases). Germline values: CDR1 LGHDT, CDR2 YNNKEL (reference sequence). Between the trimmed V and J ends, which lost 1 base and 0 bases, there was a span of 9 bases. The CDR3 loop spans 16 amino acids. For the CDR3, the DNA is TGTGCCAGCAGCCAAGTCGGGGGAGCGAACACCGGGGAGCTGTTTTTT. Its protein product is CASSQVGGANTGELFF.

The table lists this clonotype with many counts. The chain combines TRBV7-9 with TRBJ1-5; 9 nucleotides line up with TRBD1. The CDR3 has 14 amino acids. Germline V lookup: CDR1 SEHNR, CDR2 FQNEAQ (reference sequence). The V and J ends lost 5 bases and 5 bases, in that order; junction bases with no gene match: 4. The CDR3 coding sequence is TGTGCCAGCAGCAGCCGGGACAGGGATCAGCCCCAGCATTTT. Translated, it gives CASSSRDRDQPQHF. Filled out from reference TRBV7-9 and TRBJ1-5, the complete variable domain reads DTGVSQNPRHKITKRGQNVTFRCDPISEHNRLYWYRQTLGQGPEFLTYFQNEAQLEKSRLLSDRFSAERPKGSFSTLEIQRTEQGDSAMYLCASSSRDRDQPQHFGDGTRLSIL.

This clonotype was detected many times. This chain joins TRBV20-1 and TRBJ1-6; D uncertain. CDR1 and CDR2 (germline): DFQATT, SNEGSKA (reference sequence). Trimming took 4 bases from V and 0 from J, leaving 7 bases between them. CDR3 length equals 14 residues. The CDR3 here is CSATQSSYNSPLHF. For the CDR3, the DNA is TGCAGTGCTACTCAGAGCTCCTATAATTCACCCCTCCACTTT.

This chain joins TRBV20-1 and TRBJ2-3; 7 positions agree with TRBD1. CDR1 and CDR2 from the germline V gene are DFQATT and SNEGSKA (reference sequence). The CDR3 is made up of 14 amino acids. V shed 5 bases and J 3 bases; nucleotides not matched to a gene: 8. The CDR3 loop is CSAPRQGVTDTQYF. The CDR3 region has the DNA TGCAGTGCTCCCAGACAGGGAGTAACAGATACGCAGTATTTT.

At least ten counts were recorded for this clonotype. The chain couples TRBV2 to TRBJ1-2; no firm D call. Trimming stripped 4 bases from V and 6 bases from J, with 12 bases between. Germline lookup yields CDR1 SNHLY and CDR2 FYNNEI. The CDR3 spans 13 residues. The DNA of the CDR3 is TGTGCCAGCAGTGCGGCGGTGGAGCATGGCTACACCTTC. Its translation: CASSAAVEHGYTF.

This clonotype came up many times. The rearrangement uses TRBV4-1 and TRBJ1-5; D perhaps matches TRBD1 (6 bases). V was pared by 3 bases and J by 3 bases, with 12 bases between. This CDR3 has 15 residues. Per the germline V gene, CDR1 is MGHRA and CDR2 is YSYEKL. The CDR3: CASSQAGHSNQPQHF. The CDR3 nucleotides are TGCGCCAGCAGCCAGGCGGGACATTCCAATCAGCCCCAGCATTTT.

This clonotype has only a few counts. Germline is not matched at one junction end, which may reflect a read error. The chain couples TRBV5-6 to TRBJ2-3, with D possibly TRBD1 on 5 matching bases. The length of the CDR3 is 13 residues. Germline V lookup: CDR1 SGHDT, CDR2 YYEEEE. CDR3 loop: CASRLGLEDTQYF. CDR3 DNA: TGTGCCAGCAGATTGGGGCTGGAAGATACGCAGTATTTT.

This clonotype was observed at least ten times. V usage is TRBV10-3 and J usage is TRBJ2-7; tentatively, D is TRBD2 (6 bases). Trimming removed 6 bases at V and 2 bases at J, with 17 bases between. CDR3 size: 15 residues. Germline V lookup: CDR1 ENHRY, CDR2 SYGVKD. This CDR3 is CAISEIVGSPYEQYF. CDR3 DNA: TGTGCCATCAGCGAAATTGTCGGGAGTCCCTACGAGCAGTACTTC.

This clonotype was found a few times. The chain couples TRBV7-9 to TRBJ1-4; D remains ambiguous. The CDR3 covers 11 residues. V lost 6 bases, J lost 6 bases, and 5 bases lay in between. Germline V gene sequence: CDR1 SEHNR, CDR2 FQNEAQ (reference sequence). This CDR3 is CASRTHEKLFF. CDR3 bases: TGTGCCAGCAGGACCCATGAAAAACTGTTTTTT.

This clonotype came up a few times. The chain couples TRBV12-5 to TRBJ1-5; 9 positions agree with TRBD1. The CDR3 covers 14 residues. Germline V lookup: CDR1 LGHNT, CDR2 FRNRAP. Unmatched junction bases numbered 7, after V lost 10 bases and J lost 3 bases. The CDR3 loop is CATPRDRVNQPQHF. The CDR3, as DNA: TGTGCTACCCCCCGGGACAGGGTCAATCAGCCCCAGCATTTT.

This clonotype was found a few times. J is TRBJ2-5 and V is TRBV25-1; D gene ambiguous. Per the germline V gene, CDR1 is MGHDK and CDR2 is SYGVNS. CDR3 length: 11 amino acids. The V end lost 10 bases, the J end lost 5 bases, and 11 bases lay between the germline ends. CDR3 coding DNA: TGTGCCAACCAACTTGGGGAGACCCAGTACTTC. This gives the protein CANQLGETQYF.

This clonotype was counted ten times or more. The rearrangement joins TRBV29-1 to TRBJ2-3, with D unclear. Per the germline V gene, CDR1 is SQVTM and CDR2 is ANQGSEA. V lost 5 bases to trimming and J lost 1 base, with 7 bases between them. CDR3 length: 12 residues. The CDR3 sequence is CSVTPGTDTQYF. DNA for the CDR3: TGCAGCGTTACCCCAGGCACAGATACGCAGTATTTT.

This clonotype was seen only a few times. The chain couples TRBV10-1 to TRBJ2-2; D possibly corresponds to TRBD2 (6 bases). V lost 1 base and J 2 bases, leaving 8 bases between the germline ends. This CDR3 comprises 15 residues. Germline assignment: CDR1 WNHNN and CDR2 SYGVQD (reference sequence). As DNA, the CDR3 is TGCGCCAGCAGTGAGTACGGACTAAACACCGGGGAGCTGTTTTTT. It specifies CASSEYGLNTGELFF.

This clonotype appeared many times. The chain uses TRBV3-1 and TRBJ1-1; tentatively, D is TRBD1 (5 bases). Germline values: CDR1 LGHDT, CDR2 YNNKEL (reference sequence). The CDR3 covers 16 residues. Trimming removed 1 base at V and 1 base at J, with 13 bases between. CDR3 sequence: CASSQVSGRRNTEAFF. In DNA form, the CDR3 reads TGTGCCAGCAGCCAAGTGTCAGGGCGGCGGAACACTGAAGCTTTCTTT.

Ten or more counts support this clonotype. The CDR3 reads CAVDPLDFNQPQHF. The CDR3 nucleotides read TGTGCCGTTGACCCCCTAGATTTCAATCAGCCCCAGCATTTT. J is TRBJ1-5 and V is TRBV28; D gene ambiguous. This CDR3 spans 14 amino acids. The germline V gene encodes CDR1 MDHEN and CDR2 SYDVKM. The V end lost 11 bases, the J end lost 3 bases, and 17 bases lay between the germline ends.

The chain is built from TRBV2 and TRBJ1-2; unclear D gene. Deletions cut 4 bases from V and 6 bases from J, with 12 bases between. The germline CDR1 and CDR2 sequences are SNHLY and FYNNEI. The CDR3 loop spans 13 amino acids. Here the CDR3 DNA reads TGTGCCAGCAGTGCCTACCCCGGGGATGGCTACACCTTC. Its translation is CASSAYPGDGYTF.

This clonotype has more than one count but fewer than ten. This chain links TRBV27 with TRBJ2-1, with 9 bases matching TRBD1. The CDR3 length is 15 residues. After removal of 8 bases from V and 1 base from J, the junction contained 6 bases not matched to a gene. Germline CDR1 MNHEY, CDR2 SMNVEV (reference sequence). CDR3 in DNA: TGTGCCAGCCACTCCGGGACAGGGTCCTACAATGAGCAGTTCTTC. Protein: CASHSGTGSYNEQFF.

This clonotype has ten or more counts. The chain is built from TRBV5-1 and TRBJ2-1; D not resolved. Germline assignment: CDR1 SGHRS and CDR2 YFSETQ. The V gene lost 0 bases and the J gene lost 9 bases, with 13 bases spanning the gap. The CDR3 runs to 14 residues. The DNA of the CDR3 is TGCGCCAGCAGCTTGGAGGCGGACGGCCTTGAGCAGTTCTTC. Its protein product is CASSLEADGLEQFF.

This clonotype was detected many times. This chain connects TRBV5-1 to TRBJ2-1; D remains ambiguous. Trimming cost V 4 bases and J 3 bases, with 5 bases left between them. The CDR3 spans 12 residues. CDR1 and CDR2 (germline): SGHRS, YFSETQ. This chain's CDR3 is CASSPVYNEQFF. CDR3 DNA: TGCGCCAGCAGCCCAGTCTACAATGAGCAGTTCTTC.

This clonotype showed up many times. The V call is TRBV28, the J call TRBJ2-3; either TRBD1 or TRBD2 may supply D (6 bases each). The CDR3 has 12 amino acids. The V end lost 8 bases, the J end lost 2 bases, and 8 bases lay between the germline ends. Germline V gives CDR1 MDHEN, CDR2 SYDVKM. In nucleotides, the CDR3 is TGTGCCAGCGGGGGGCTCACAGATACGCAGTATTTT. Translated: CASGGLTDTQYF.

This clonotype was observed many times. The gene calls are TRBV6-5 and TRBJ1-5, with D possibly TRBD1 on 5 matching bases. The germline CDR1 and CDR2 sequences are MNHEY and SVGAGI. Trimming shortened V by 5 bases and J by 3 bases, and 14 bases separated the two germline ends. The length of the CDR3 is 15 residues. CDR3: CASSLNNRINQPQHF. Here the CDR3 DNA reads TGTGCCAGCAGTCTCAATAACAGGATCAATCAGCCCCAGCATTTT.

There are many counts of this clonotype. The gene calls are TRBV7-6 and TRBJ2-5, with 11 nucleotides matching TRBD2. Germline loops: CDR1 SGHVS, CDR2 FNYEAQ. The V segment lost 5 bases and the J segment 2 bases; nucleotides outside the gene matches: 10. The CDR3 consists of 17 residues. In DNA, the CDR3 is TGTGCCAGCAGCCGGCGGTTAGCTAGCGGGGGGCAAGAGACCCAGTACTTC. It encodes CASSRRLASGGQETQYF.

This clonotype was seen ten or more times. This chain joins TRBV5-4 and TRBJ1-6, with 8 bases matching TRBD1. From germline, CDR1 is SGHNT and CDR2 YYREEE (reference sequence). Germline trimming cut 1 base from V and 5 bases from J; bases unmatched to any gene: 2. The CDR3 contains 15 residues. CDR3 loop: CASSLKQGDNSPLHF. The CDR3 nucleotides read TGTGCCAGCAGCTTGAAACAGGGGGATAATTCACCCCTCCACTTT.

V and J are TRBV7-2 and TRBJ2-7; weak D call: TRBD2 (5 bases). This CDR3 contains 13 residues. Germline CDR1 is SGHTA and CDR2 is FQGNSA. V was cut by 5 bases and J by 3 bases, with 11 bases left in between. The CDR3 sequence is CASSRGNLYEQYF. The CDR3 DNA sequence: TGTGCCAGCAGCCGGGGTAACCTCTACGAGCAGTACTTC.

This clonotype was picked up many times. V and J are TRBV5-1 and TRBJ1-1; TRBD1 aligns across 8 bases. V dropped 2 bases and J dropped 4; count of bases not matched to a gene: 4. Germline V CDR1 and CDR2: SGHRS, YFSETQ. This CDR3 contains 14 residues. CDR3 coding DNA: TGCGCCAGCAGCTTACAGGGGGTGGGCACTGAAGCTTTCTTT. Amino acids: CASSLQGVGTEAFF.

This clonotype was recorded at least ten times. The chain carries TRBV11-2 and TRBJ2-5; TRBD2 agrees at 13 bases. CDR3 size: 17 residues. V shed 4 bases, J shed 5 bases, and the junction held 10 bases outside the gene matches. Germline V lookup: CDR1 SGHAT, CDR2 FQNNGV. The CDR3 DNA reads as TGTGCCAGCAGCTCCTTCAAGACTAGCGGGGGGACGGAGACCCAGTACTTC. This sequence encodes CASSSFKTSGGTETQYF.

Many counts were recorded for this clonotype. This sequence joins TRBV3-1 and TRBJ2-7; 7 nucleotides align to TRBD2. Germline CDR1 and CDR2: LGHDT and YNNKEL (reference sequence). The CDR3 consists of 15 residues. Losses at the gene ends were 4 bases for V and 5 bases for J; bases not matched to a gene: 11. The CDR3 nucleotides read TGTGCCAGCAGCCCCGCGAGGACTAGTTTCGACGAGCAGTACTTC. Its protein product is CASSPARTSFDEQYF.